A few counts support the clone carrying this T cell receptor (beta chain). This sample is drawn from a study of blood T cell repertoires in COVID-19. Background on the study: COVID-19 samples from acute and convalescent phases originated in the United States, Italy and Spain.

This CDR3 spans 14 amino acids. V was cut by 1 base and J by 3 bases, with 7 bases left in between. CDR1 is SGHAT, CDR2 FQNNGV, per germline. TCRdb's copy holds only in-frame clones and misses some; the assay was immunoSEQ multiplex PCR. The table has 140,000 to 150,000 clones, around four fifths seen once; the top ten hold 38%. The genes are TRBV11-2 and TRBJ1-5; a weak D match, TRBD1 (5 bases). The TCR comes from a human donor in a cohort sampled during active COVID-19. The sequenced sample consisted of peripheral blood. DNA of the CDR3: TGTGCCAGCAGCTTAGGACAGCCCAATCAGCCCCAGCATTTT. It is translated as CASSLGQPNQPQHF.